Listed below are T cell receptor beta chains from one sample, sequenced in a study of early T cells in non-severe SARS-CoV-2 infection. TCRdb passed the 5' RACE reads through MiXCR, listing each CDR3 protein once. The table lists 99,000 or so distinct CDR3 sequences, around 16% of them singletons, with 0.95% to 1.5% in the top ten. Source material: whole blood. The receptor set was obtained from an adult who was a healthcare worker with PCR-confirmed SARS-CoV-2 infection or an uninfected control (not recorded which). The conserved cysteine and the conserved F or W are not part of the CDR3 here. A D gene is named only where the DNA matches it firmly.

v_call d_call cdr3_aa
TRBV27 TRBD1 ASSPGQGGYEQY
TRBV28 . ASSPRGFGTGELF
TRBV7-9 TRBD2 ASSSERGTNEQY
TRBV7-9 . ATLSGEGTDTQY
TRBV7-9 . ASTPSRPEAF
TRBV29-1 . TVDVGGYGYT
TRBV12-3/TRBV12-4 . ASRRQYMNTEAF
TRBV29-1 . SVEDRGKQPYGYT
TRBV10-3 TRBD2 AISEPGLAGENEQF
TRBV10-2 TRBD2 ASLLSGGAPYEQY
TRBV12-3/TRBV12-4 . ASSFPADTQY
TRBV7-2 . ASSLQGLVTEAF
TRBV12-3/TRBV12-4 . ASSLQGFEKLF
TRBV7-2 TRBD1 ASSLTWTGGWYEQY
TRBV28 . ASSPRGSAWEKLF
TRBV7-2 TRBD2 ASSLTGLAGGS
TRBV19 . ASSIERRSNQPQH
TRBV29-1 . SVEDVGAEQF
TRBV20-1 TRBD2 SAGSGAEYDTQY
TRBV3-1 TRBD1 ASSQAGQGSYIQY
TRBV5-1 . ASSSMSSGANVLT
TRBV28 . ASSVDGTSKNIQY
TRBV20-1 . SAPVGNTIY
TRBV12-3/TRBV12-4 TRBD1 ASRPTGGREPQH
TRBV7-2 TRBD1 ASSSRQGRGTEAF
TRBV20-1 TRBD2 SAAKPSGGSYEQY
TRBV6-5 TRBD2 ASSRLAGEDNEQF
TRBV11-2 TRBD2 ASSLEWESGRAQF
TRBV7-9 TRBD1 ASSLAQGTGRTTGELF
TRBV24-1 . ATSSANTGELF
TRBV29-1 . SVLSVPNNNEQF
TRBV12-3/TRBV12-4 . ASSPFGEPYGYT
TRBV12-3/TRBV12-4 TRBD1 ASSLTGGIDTEAF
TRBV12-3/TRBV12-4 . ASSPLLDEQF
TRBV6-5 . ASSYSWGGITEAF
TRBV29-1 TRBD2 SVEKVAGSETQY
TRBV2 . ASRGGTGYGYT
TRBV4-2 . ASSQGEDTQY
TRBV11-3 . ASSLGSGYEQY
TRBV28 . ASSLFGRLNQPQH